These 17 T cell receptor beta chains were all obtained from the same sample, sequenced in a study of blood T cells in healthy people across ages. Combining a sample-barcoded 5' primer with a J-beta primer mix, a second PCR ran for roughly 6 to 11 cycles. TCRdb reanalysed the 5' RACE reads using MiXCR and keeps one entry per CDR3 protein. Of more than 800,000 distinct CDR3 sequences listed, less than 50% are singletons. Sequenced sample: blood. Every receptor here comes from a woman aged 60-70 years in good health.

This clonotype was observed a few times. The chain employs TRBV27 and TRBJ2-7, with D uncertain. The CDR3 totals 15 residues. Germline V gene lookup returns CDR1 MNHEY and CDR2 SMNVEV (reference sequence). Trimming took 6 bases from V and 3 from J, leaving 18 bases between them. The CDR3 sequence: CASRTTPTYYYEQYF. CDR3 in DNA: TGTGCCAGCAGGACCACACCAACCTATTACTACGAGCAGTACTTC.

On this clonotype itself: A read error may produce the germline difference seen at one junction end. This chain uses TRBV28 with TRBJ2-5; 7 nucleotides line up with TRBD1. The CDR3 contains 11 residues. The germline V gene has CDR1 MDHEN and CDR2 SYDVKM. CDR3 sequence reads: CPGTAKETQYF. The CDR3, as DNA: TGCCCTGGGACAGCTAAAGAGACCCAGTACTTC.

This clonotype has more than one count but fewer than ten. This chain connects TRBV7-8 to TRBJ2-3; the match to TRBD1 covers 7 bases. Germline V lookup: CDR1 SGHVS, CDR2 FQNEAQ. V shed 5 bases, J shed 0 bases, and the junction held 11 bases outside the gene matches. There are 17 residues in the CDR3. The CDR3 reads CASSLGTARISTDTQYF. The CDR3 nucleotides are TGTGCCAGCAGCCTAGGGACAGCAAGAATTAGCACAGATACGCAGTATTTT.

As regards this clonotype: Relative to the germline gene, one junction end is altered; a read error may explain this. CDR3 sequence: CTSSFPGRANEQFF. The DNA of the CDR3 is TGTACCAGCAGTTTTCCGGGGAGGGCGAATGAGCAGTTCTTC. The chain has TRBV12-3 or TRBV12-4 and TRBJ2-1; TRBD2 aligns across 7 bases. CDR3 length equals 14 residues.

In this sample, this clonotype turned up a few times. V gene TRBV10-2 combines with J gene TRBJ1-5; 9 nucleotides line up with TRBD1. CDR1 and CDR2 from the germline V gene are WSHSY and SAAADI. The V segment lost 6 bases and the J segment 3 bases; nucleotides outside the gene matches: 9. This CDR3 is built from 16 residues. CDR3 sequence (DNA): TGCGCCAGCAGGGGTACCGGACAGGGGTACAATCAGCCCCAGCATTTT. Amino acid sequence: CASRGTGQGYNQPQHF.

This clonotype was counted only a few times. The chain joins TRBV20-1 to TRBJ2-3; D remains unclear. Germline V lookup: CDR1 DFQATT, CDR2 SNEGSKA (reference sequence). This CDR3 contains 17 residues. V was shortened by 0 bases and J by 6 bases, with 22 bases between the two germline ends. CDR3 sequence reads: CSARDPKPGQLMDTQYF. CDR3 DNA: TGCAGTGCTAGAGATCCTAAACCGGGCCAATTGATGGATACGCAGTATTTT.

This clonotype was observed at least ten times. The CDR3 region has the DNA TGTGCCAGCAGTTTTCCTGGGGCCAACGTCCTGACTTTC. Protein: CASSFPGANVLTF. The gene calls are TRBV27 and TRBJ2-6; D ambiguous. The V end was cut by 3 bases, the J end by 2 bases, with 2 bases between. The CDR3 is made up of 13 amino acids. The germline CDR1 and CDR2 sequences are MNHEY and SMNVEV (reference sequence).

The chain uses TRBV6-4 and TRBJ1-1; TRBD1 aligns across 10 bases. CDR3 length: 16 amino acids. With 6 bases clipped from V and 2 bases from J, the junction kept 9 bases outside the gene matches. Germline V gene lookup returns CDR1 MRHNA and CDR2 SNTAGT. CDR3 in amino acids: CASSAGTGDFNTEAFF. Here the CDR3 DNA reads TGTGCCAGCAGCGCCGGGACAGGGGACTTTAACACTGAAGCTTTCTTT.

The V and J genes are TRBV6-2 or TRBV6-3 and TRBJ1-2; D ambiguous. V lost 2 bases to trimming and J lost 3 bases, with 7 bases between them. This CDR3 contains 13 residues. Germline V gene sequence: CDR1 MNHEY, CDR2 SVGEGT. CDR3 sequence reads: CASSYMPYYGYTF. The CDR3 DNA is TGTGCCAGCAGTTACATGCCTTACTATGGCTACACCTTC.

The rearrangement links TRBV2 to TRBJ2-1; no definite D call. There are 12 residues in the CDR3. V lost 5 bases and J 8 bases, leaving 10 bases between the germline ends. Germline CDR1 reads SNHLY; CDR2 reads FYNNEI. The CDR3 protein is CASSPLLHEQFF. Here the CDR3 DNA reads TGTGCCAGCAGTCCACTTCTCCATGAGCAGTTCTTC.

This chain links TRBV28 with TRBJ1-2, with 8 bases matching TRBD1. J was trimmed by 8 bases and V by 10 bases; bases with no gene match: 9. The CDR3 contains 12 residues. Germline-derived CDR1 and CDR2 are MDHEN and SYDVKM. The CDR3 loop reads CAISGTGKGYTF. In DNA form, the CDR3 reads TGTGCCATATCCGGGACAGGCAAGGGCTACACCTTC.

The V call is TRBV12-3 or TRBV12-4, the J call TRBJ2-2; 9 nucleotides agree with TRBD1. J gave up 3 bases and V 3 bases, and 2 bases lay outside the gene matches. The CDR3 length is 15 residues. CDR3 region: CASSFDRGDTGELFF. CDR3 nucleotide sequence: TGTGCCAGCAGTTTCGACAGGGGGGACACCGGGGAGCTGTTTTTT.

The rearrangement uses TRBV4-1 and TRBJ2-4; maybe TRBD1 (5 bases). The J call is uncertain, as TRBJ2-7 better fits the DNA end. This CDR3 comprises 13 residues. From germline, CDR1 is MGHRA and CDR2 YSYEKL. CDR3 sequence reads: CASSQRAGFEQYF. The CDR3 DNA reads as TGCGCCAGCAGCCAACGGGCAGGGTTCGAGCAGTACTTC.

The rearrangement joins TRBV10-3 to TRBJ1-1; weak D call: TRBD1 (6 bases). The ends were cut back, 8 bases at V and 6 bases at J, with 13 bases in the middle. This CDR3 is built from 12 residues. Germline V gene data show CDR1 as ENHRY and CDR2 as SYGVKD. CDR3 sequence: CAIGQPKAEAFF. The CDR3 DNA reads as TGTGCCATCGGACAGCCCAAGGCTGAAGCTTTCTTT.

The gene calls are TRBV24-1 and TRBJ2-1; 10 bases match TRBD1. After removal of 3 bases from V and 7 bases from J, the junction contained 5 bases not matched to a gene. The germline V gene has CDR1 KGHDR and CDR2 SFDVKD. The length of the CDR3 is 15 residues. In DNA form, the CDR3 reads TGTGCCACCAGTGATCCGGGACAGGGGTGGAATGAGCAGTTCTTC. Residues: CATSDPGQGWNEQFF.

This clonotype occurred a few times. The rearrangement joins TRBV5-1 to TRBJ2-7, with 8 bases matching TRBD2. The J call is uncertain, as TRBJ2-5 better fits the DNA end. Germline-derived CDR1 and CDR2 are SGHRS and YFSETQ. The CDR3 totals 14 residues. CDR3 DNA sequence: TGCGCCACCACGACTAGCGCAGGCGGGGAGACCCAGTACTTC. This sequence encodes CATTTSAGGETQYF.

This clonotype has just a few counts. The V call is TRBV20-1, the J call TRBJ2-1; 8 positions match TRBD1. CDR1 is DFQATT and CDR2 is SNEGSKA in the germline V gene (reference sequence). This CDR3 contains 16 residues. V dropped 3 bases and J dropped 3; count of bases not matched to a gene: 10. CDR3 loop: CSASLSGTGGYNEQFF. The CDR3, as DNA: TGCAGTGCTAGTCTCTCCGGGACAGGTGGCTACAATGAGCAGTTCTTC.